This TCR beta chain derives from a study of cytomegalovirus exposure and HLA in healthy donors. Note on this clone: Sequence at one end of the junction differs from germline and may be a read error. At the DNA level, this CDR3 is encoded by other sequences in the same sample as well.

Primers for the PCR totalled 60 Vbeta and 13 Jbeta. The table came from immunoSEQ multiplex PCR; TCRdb's copy has only in-frame clones and leaves some out. The sample shows 150,000 to 200,000 clones, 83% of them seen only once. This CDR3 has 14 amino acids. Germline V gene lookup returns CDR1 SGDLS and CDR2 YYNGEE. This chain uses TRBV9 with TRBJ2-1; D may be TRBD2 (6 bases). The sequenced sample consisted of PBMCs. The TCR sequence derives from a man aged 50-60 years in good health and CMV-seronegative. Here the CDR3 reads CASSVVPGGDEQFF. As DNA, the CDR3 is TGTGCCAGCAGCGTAGTACCCGGCGGGGATGAACAGTTCTTC. The complete variable domain, with remaining parts taken from reference TRBV9 and TRBJ2-1, reads DSGVTQTPKHLITATGQRVTLRCSPRSGDLSVYWYQQSLDQGLQFLIQYYNGEERAKGNILERFSAQQFPDLHSELNLSSLELGDSALYFCASSVVPGGDEQFFGPGTRLTVL.